Listed below are T cell receptor beta chains from one sample, sequenced in a study of cytomegalovirus exposure and HLA in healthy donors. The protocol was immunoSEQ multiplex PCR, while the TCRdb copy is restricted to in-frame clones and leaves out a portion. The sample shows 150,000 to 200,000 clones, around 75% of them seen only once. The sample taken for sequencing was PBMCs. These receptors all come from a female donor in good health and CMV-seronegative. The CDR3 runs from the conserved cysteine through the conserved F or W.

V gene	J gene	CDR3 protein
TRBV7-9	TRBJ2-5	CSSSQGRGDTQETQYF
TRBV28	TRBJ2-7	CASTTNRETYEQYF
TRBV30	TRBJ2-2	CAWSVLAGDYGELFF
TRBV4-2	TRBJ2-7	CASSQGDSGSNDWSEQYF
TRBV5-1	TRBJ1-6	CASSPGQGISLHF
TRBV7-9	TRBJ2-1	CASSSGQSSYNEQFF
TRBV9	TRBJ2-2	CASSVDSGGITGELFF
TRBV9	TRBJ2-1	CASSPYSGQGVNEQFF
TRBV27	TRBJ2-7	CASSPSGGTYEQYF
TRBV19	TRBJ2-5	CASRPAGGMETQYF
TRBV4-3	TRBJ1-1	CASSQEAWAGTEAFF
TRBV6-5	TRBJ1-1	CASSKARVLGTEAFF
TRBV10-3	TRBJ2-5	CAISESTGKETQYF
TRBV28	.	CASSQVPSYEQYF
TRBV5-1	TRBJ2-4	CASSLGGLAKNIQYF
TRBV27	TRBJ2-3	CASSLGASADTQYF
TRBV6-5	TRBJ1-1	CASSHRTGEGAEAFF
TRBV6-6	TRBJ2-1	CASRAGAYNEQFF
TRBV5-1	TRBJ2-3	CASSYLAGAQGDTQYF
TRBV28	TRBJ2-1	CASSFRLADYNEQFF
TRBV27	TRBJ1-1	CASSATGRTEAFF
TRBV2	TRBJ2-4	CASSEGTAKQYF